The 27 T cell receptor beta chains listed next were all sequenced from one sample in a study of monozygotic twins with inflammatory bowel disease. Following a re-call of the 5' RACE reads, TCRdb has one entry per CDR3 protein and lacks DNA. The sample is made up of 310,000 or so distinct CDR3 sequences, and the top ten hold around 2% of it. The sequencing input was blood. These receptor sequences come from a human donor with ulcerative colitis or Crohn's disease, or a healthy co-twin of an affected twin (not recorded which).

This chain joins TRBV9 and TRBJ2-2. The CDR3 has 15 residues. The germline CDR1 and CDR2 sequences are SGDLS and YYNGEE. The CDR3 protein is CASSVRRVGTGELFF.

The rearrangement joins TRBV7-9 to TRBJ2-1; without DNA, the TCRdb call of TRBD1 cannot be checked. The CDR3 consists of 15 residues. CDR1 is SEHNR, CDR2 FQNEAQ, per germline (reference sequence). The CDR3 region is CASSRGRGTYNEQFF. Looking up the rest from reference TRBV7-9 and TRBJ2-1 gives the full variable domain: DTGVSQNPRHKITKRGQNVTFRCDPISEHNRLYWYRQTLGQGPEFLTYFQNEAQLEKSRLLSDRFSAERPKGSFSTLEIQRTEQGDSAMYLCASSRGRGTYNEQFFGPGTRLTVL.

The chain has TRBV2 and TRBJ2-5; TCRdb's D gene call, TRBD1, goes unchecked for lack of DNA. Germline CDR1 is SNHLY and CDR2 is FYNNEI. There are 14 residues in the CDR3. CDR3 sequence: CASSDRGQYETQYF. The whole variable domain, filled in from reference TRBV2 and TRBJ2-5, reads EPEVTQTPSHQVTQMGQEVILRCVPISNHLYFYWYRQILGQKVEFLVSFYNNEISEKSEIFDDQFSVERPDGSNFTLKIRSTKLEDSAMYFCASSDRGQYETQYFGPGTRLLVL.

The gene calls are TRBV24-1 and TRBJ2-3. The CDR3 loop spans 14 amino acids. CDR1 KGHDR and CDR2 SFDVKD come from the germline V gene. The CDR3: CATSDWRDTDTQYF.

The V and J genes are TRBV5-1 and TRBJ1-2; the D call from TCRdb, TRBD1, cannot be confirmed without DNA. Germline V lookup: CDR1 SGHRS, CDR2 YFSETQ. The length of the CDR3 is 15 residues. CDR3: CASSLGPGRGYGYTF.

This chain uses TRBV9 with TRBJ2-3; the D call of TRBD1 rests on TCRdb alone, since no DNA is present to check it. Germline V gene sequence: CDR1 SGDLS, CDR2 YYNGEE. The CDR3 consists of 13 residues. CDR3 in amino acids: CASSVGQVDTQYF.

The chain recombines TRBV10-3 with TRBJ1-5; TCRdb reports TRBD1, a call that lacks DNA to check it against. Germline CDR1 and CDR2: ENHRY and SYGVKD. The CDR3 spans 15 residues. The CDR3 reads CAISESAGVNQPQHF.

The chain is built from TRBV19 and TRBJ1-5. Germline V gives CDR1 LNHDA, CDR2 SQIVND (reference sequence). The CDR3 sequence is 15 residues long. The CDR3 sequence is CASSIRLYSNQPQHF.

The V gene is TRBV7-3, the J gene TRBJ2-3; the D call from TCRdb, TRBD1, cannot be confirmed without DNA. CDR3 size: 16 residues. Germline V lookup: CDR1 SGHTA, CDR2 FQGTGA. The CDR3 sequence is CASSLRGAFSTDTQYF.

The CDR3: CASSHQQGVTGELFF. V and J are TRBV5-1 and TRBJ2-2; TCRdb designates TRBD1, a call that cannot be tested without DNA. This CDR3 region has 15 residues. The germline gives CDR1 SGHRS, CDR2 YFSETQ.

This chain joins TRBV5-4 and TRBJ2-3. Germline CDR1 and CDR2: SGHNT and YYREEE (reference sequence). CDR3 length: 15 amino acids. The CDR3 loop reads CASSLWTGFTDTQYF.

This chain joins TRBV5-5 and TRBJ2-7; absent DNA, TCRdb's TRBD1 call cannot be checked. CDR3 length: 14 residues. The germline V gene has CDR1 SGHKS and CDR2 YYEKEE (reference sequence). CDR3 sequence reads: CASSLPGVIYEQYF.

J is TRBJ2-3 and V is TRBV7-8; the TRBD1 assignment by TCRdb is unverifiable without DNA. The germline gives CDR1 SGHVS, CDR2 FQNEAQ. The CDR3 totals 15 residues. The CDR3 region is CASSLEDRDTDTQYF. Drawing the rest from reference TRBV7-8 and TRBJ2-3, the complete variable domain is GAGVSQSPRYKVAKRGQDVALRCDPISGHVSLFWYQQALGQGPEFLTYFQNEAQLDKSGLPSDRFFAERPEGSVSTLKIQRTQQEDSAVYLCASSLEDRDTDTQYFGPGTRLTVL.

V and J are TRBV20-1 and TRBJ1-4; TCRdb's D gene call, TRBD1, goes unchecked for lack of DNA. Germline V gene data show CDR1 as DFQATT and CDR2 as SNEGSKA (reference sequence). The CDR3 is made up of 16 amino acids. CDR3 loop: CSVRGQGSPTNEKLFF.

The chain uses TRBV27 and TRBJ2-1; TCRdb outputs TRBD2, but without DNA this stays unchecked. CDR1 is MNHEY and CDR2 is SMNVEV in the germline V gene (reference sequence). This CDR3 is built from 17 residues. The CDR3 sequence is CASSLSPGLAVYNEQFF.

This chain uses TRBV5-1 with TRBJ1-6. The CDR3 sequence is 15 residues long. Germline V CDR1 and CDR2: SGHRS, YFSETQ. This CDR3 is CASQRETSYNSPLHF. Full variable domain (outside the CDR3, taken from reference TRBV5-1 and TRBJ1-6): KAGVTQTPRYLIKTRGQQVTLSCSPISGHRSVSWYQQTPGQGLQFLFEYFSETQRNKGNFPGRFSGRQFSNSRSEMNVSTLELGDSALYLCASQRETSYNSPLHFGNGTRLTVT.

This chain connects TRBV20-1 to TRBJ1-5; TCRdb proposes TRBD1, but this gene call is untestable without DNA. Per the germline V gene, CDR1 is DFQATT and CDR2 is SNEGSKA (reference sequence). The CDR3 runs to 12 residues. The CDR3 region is CSATGRNQPQHF.

This chain's CDR3 is CSAKRRAGPLNTDTQYF. This chain connects TRBV20-1 to TRBJ2-3; with no DNA, the TCRdb D assignment of TRBD2 cannot be verified. The germline V gene has CDR1 DFQATT and CDR2 SNEGSKA (reference sequence). This CDR3 is 17 amino acids long.

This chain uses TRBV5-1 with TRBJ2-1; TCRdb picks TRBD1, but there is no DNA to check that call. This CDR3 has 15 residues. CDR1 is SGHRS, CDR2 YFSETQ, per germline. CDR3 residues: CASSFRGRRVDEQFF.

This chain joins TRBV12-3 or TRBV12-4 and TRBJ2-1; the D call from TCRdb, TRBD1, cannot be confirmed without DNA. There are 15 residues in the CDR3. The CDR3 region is CASSLVRGYNNEQFF.

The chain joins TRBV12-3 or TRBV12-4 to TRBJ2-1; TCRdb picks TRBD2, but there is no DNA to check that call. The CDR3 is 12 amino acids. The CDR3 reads CASRAGLNEQFF.

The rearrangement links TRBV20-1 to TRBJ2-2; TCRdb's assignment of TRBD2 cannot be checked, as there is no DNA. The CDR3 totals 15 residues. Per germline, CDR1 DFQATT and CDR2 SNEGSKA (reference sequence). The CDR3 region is CSACFPLVRTGELFF.

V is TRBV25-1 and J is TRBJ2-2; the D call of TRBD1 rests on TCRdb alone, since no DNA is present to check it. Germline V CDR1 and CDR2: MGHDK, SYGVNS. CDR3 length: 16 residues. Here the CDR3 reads CASSESPTGYAGELFF. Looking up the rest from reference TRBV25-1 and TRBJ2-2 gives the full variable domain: EADIYQTPRYLVIGTGKKITLECSQTMGHDKMYWYQQDPGMELHLIHYSYGVNSTEKGDLSSESTVSRIRTEHFPLTLESARPSHTSQYLCASSESPTGYAGELFFGEGSRLTVL.

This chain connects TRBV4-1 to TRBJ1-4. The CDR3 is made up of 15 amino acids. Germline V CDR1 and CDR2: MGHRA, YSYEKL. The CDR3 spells CASSQAGNPNEKLFF.

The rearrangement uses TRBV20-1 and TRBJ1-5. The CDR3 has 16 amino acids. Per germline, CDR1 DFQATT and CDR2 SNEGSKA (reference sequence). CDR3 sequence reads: CSASPPGPWANQPQHF.

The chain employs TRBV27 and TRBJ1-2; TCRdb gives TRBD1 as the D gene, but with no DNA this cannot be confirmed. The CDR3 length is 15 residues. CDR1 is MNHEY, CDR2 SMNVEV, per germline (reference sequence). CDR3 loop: CASSTSGGTGYGYTF.

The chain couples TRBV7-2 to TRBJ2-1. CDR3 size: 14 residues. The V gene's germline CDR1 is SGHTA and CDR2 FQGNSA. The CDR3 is CASSLDLAVNEQFF. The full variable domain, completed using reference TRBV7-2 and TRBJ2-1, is GAGVSQSPSNKVTEKGKDVELRCDPISGHTALYWYRQSLGQGLEFLIYFQGNSAPDKSGLPSDRFSAERTGGSVSTLTIQRTQQEDSAVYLCASSLDLAVNEQFFGPGTRLTVL.